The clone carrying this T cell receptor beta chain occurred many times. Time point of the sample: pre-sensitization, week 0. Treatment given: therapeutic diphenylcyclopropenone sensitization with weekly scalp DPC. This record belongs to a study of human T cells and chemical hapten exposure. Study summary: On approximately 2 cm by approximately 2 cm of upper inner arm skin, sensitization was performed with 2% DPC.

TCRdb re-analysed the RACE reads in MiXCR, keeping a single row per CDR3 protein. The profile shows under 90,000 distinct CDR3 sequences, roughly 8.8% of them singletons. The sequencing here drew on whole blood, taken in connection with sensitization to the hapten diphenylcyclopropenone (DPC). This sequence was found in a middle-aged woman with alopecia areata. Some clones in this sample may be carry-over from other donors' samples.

The CDR3 DNA sequence: TGTGCCACCACCCAGTGGGGGGCGAACACTGAAGCTTTCTTT. Protein product: CATTQWGANTEAFF. V is TRBV15 and J is TRBJ1-1; the D gene is possibly TRBD1 (6 bases). This CDR3 has 14 residues. The V gene's germline CDR1 is LNHNV and CDR2 YYDKDF (reference sequence). V was cut by 7 bases and J by 1 base, with 13 bases left in between.